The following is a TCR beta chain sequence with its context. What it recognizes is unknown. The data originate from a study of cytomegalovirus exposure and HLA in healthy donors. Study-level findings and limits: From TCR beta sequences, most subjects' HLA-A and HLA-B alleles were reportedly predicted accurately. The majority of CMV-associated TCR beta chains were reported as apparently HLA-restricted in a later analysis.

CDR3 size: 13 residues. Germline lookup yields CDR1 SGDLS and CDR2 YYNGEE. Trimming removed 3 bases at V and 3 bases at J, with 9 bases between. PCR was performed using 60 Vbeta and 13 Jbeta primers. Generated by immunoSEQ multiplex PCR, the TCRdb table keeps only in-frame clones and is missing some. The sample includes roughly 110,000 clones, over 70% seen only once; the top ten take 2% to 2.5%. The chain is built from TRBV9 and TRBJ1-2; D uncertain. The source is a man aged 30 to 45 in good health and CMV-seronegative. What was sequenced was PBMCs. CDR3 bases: TGTGCCAGCAGCGCCCGACTACACTATGGCTACACCTTC. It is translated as CASSARLHYGYTF.